This TCR beta chain was documented in a study of cytomegalovirus exposure and HLA in healthy donors. Primers included in the PCR were 60 Vbeta and 13 Jbeta primers. Sequencing used immunoSEQ multiplex PCR; TCRdb keeps in-frame clones, though not all of them. The profile shows approximately 37,000 clones, just under 75% of them singletons. The germline CDR1 and CDR2 sequences are SGHAT and FQNNGV. The CDR3 extends over 12 amino acids. V was clipped by 0 bases and J by 7 bases, with 6 bases between them. The sequenced sample was PBMCs. The rearrangement links TRBV11-2 to TRBJ1-2, with D unclear. This sequence originates from a man under 40 in good health and CMV-seronegative. The CDR3 DNA reads as TGTGCCAGCAGCTTAGATCAGGTTGGCTACACCTTC. Its protein is CASSLDQVGYTF.